This T cell receptor beta chain was identified in a study of blood T cell repertoires in COVID-19. Study details: Collection of acute and convalescent COVID-19 samples took place in the United States, Italy and Spain.

The CDR3 length is 14 residues. Trimming removed 5 bases from V and 2 bases from J, with 9 bases in between. Germline CDR1 reads LNHDA; CDR2 reads SQIVND (reference sequence). Sequencing used immunoSEQ multiplex PCR; TCRdb keeps in-frame clones, though not all of them. The table lists over 200,000 clones, roughly 88% of them singletons, with about 3.5% in the top ten. The sequence came from a young woman who had been exposed to COVID-19. The rearrangement links TRBV19 to TRBJ2-2; no clear D. The specimen was PBMCs or T cells enriched from blood (not recorded which). The CDR3 here is CASSLELNTGELFF. The CDR3 DNA reads TGTGCCAGTAGTCTCGAACTAAACACCGGGGAGCTGTTTTTT. The full variable domain, its missing parts supplied by reference TRBV19 and TRBJ2-2, is DGGITQSPKYLFRKEGQNVTLSCEQNLNHDAMYWYRQDPGQGLRLIYYSQIVNDFQKGDIAEGYSVSREKKESFPLTVTSAQKNPTAFYLCASSLELNTGELFFGEGSRLTVL.